Listed here are 3 T cell receptor beta chains from one sample, sequenced in a study of cytomegalovirus exposure and HLA in healthy donors. The data were produced by immunoSEQ multiplex PCR, yet TCRdb's version contains in-frame clones alone and is incomplete. The repertoire holds approximately 98,000 clones, with nearly 97% as singletons. The sample taken for sequencing was PBMCs. The receptors derive from a woman younger than 35 in good health and CMV-seronegative.

This chain connects TRBV28 to TRBJ1-1; TRBD1 matches at 8 bases. This CDR3 spans 15 amino acids. The J segment lost 5 bases and the V segment lost 8 bases, leaving 13 bases of the junction unmatched. From germline, CDR1 is MDHEN and CDR2 SYDVKM. The CDR3 loop is CASWTRTGRLTEAFF. The CDR3 DNA follows: TGTGCCAGCTGGACCCGGACAGGGAGGTTAACTGAAGCTTTCTTT.

This sequence joins TRBV7-8 and TRBJ2-1; D remains ambiguous. V gave up 1 base and J gave up 14 bases, with 18 bases separating them. From germline, CDR1 is SGHVS and CDR2 FQNEAQ. This CDR3 has 14 amino acids. Here the CDR3 reads CASSLGPSSSKKFF. The CDR3 region has the DNA TGTGCCAGCAGCTTAGGCCCGAGTTCCTCTAAGAAGTTCTTC.

The chain has TRBV4-2 and TRBJ2-3; 8 nucleotides line up with TRBD1. The germline V gene has CDR1 LGHNA and CDR2 YNFKEQ. The CDR3 loop spans 17 amino acids. V was clipped by 1 base and J by 0 bases; unmatched bases: 6. CDR3 nucleotides: TGTGCCAGCAGCCAAGGACGACAGGGGAGGAGCACAGATACGCAGTATTTT. Translating gives CASSQGRQGRSTDTQYF.